Each of the 24 T cell receptor beta chains below was sequenced from the same sample in a study of glioma-infiltrating T cells. Using RNA template, CDR3s of TCR alpha and beta were amplified with iRepertoire arm-PCR. TCRdb reprocessed the multiplex PCR reads with MiXCR, giving one entry per CDR3 protein. The top ten hold 9.5% to 15% of the sample, which has about 410,000 distinct CDR3 sequences, 41% seen once. Material for sequencing was glioma tissue, nonneoplastic brain tissue, or PBMCs (not recorded which). These TCRs come from a human donor with low-grade glioma or glioblastoma, undergoing nonglioma brain surgery, or in good health (not recorded which).

For this clonotype: Given a much more abundant clone one base away, this may be a read error. This chain links TRBV20-1 with TRBJ1-1, with D perhaps matching TRBD1 (6 bases). CDR3 length: 15 residues. Per the germline V gene, CDR1 is DFQATT and CDR2 is SNEGSKA (reference sequence). The CDR3 region has the DNA TGCAGTGCTAGAGACCCGACAGGCCCGAACACTAAAGCTTTCTTT. This encodes CSARDPTGPNTKAFF.

Remarks on this clonotype: With a much larger clone just one base away, this may be a read error. The chain uses TRBV6-5 and TRBJ1-1; D unresolved. V was shortened by 2 bases and J by 3 bases, with 10 bases between the two germline ends. The CDR3 runs 14 residues. Germline values: CDR1 MNHEY, CDR2 SVGAGI. The CDR3 region has the DNA TGTGCCAGCAGTTACAGATCAGAGGACACTGAAGCTTTCTTT. Residues: CASSYRSEDTEAFF.

This clonotype has a single count. A read error is likely, as this CDR3 ends without the conserved phenylalanine or tryptophan. The chain joins TRBV25-1 to TRBJ2-7; D might be TRBD2 (5 bases). CDR1 MGHDK and CDR2 SYGVNS come from the germline V gene. This CDR3 contains 20 residues. The CDR3 region has the DNA TGTACCAGCAGTGAAAAGGTACCGGGCAGGAGGCGGAATGCCTACTACGAGCAGTACTTA. As protein: CTSSEKVPGRRRNAYYEQYL.

This clonotype is a singleton in its sample. The chain combines TRBV5-1 with TRBJ2-3; 8 positions agree with TRBD2. Losses at the gene ends were 2 bases for V and 4 bases for J; bases not matched to a gene: 9. Germline V gives CDR1 SGHRS, CDR2 YFSETQ. The CDR3 contains 16 residues. The chain's CDR3 is CASSFWPSGSPDTQYF. In DNA, the CDR3 is TGCGCCAGCAGCTTTTGGCCTAGCGGGTCCCCAGATACGCAGTATTTT.

In the case of this clonotype: The junction does not match germline at one end; this may be a read error. This chain uses TRBV6-2 or TRBV6-3 with TRBJ2-7; tentatively, D is TRBD1 or TRBD2 (5 bases each). This CDR3 region has 15 residues. In germline, CDR1 is MNHEY, CDR2 SVGEGT. CDR3 DNA: TGTGCCAGCAGTCCCGGGATCCTCGGGGCCTACGAGCAATACTTC. It codes for CASSPGILGAYEQYF.

This clonotype was observed a few times. In nucleotides, the CDR3 is TGTGCCAGCAGCCCCCGACAGTTAAACTATGGCTACACCTTC. Translated: CASSPRQLNYGYTF. This chain uses TRBV7-2 with TRBJ1-2; D is possibly TRBD1 (5 bases). From germline, CDR1 is SGHTA and CDR2 FQGNSA. Deletions cut 5 bases from V and 2 bases from J, with 12 bases between. The CDR3 length is 14 residues.

The chain recombines TRBV5-1 with TRBJ2-3; D is ambiguous. Looked up from germline, CDR1 is SGHRS and CDR2 is YFSETQ. Deletions cut 4 bases from V and 1 base from J, with 13 bases between. This CDR3 is built from 15 residues. The CDR3 loop is CASSPTGVGTDTQYF. CDR3 DNA sequence: TGCGCCAGCAGCCCAACGGGCGTTGGCACAGATACGCAGTATTTT.

Only one count was recorded for this clonotype. This rearrangement joins TRBV20-1 to TRBJ2-7; D possibly uses TRBD1 or TRBD2 (6 bases each). In germline, CDR1 is DFQATT, CDR2 SNEGSKA (reference sequence). There are 12 residues in the CDR3. This chain's CDR3 is CSVVGGPDEQYF. The CDR3 region has the DNA TGCAGCGTTGTAGGGGGGCCCGACGAGCAGTACTTC.

The rearrangement links TRBV28 to TRBJ2-3; D might be TRBD1 (6 bases). CDR1 is MDHEN, CDR2 SYDVKM, per germline. The CDR3 consists of 14 residues. The V gene lost 8 bases and the J gene lost 2 bases, with 14 bases spanning the gap. CDR3 bases: TGTGCCAGCCGCAGGACAGCTCTCACAGATACGCAGTATTTT. It encodes CASRRTALTDTQYF.

Ten or more counts support this clonotype. The CDR3 DNA reads TGTGCCAGCAGTGAATATCGGGGTGGAATGTACGGAAACACCATATATTTT. Amino acids: CASSEYRGGMYGNTIYF. The chain links TRBV25-1 to TRBJ1-3; D unclear. The germline CDR1 and CDR2 sequences are MGHDK and SYGVNS. The V and J ends lost 0 bases and 4 bases respectively, with 16 bases between them. The CDR3 has 17 amino acids.

Remarks on this clonotype: A much more abundant neighbour one base away suggests this may be a read error. The chain combines TRBV27 with TRBJ2-2; no clear D. The germline gives CDR1 MNHEY, CDR2 SMNVEV (reference sequence). This CDR3 has 14 amino acids. The CDR3 coding sequence is TGTGCCACTTCCCCAGCTTGGAACGCCGGGGAGCTGTTTTTT. Amino acids: CATSPAWNAGELFF.

In the case of this clonotype: A much larger clone lies one base from this, so it may be a read error. The chain combines TRBV28 with TRBJ1-5; D is possibly TRBD1 (6 bases). CDR1 is MDHEN and CDR2 is SYDVKM in the germline V gene. V was shortened by 1 base and J by 5 bases, with 15 bases between the two germline ends. The CDR3 runs to 16 residues. DNA of the CDR3: TGTGCCAGCAGTTTATACAGGGAGCATTTATATCAGCCCCAGCATTTT. It yields the protein CASSLYREHLYQPQHF.

This clonotype was counted between two and nine times. The V and J genes are TRBV6-1 and TRBJ2-1; possibly TRBD2 for D (5 bases). This CDR3 has 16 residues. Trimming shortened V by 5 bases and J by 1 base, and 15 bases separated the two germline ends. CDR1 and CDR2 (germline): MNHNS, SASEGT. CDR3 region: CASSRTAFNSYNEQFF. In DNA, the CDR3 is TGTGCCAGCAGTCGGACTGCTTTCAATTCCTACAATGAGCAGTTCTTC.

As to this clonotype: A read error is possible here, since a much larger clone lies one base away. The conserved phenylalanine or tryptophan normally closing the CDR3 is absent here, so this likely arose from a read error. The chain combines TRBV6-2 or TRBV6-3 with TRBJ2-3, with no clear D. The CDR3 contains 14 residues. Trimming left V 10 bases short and J 2 bases short, with 16 bases between. The germline gives CDR1 MNHEY, CDR2 SVGEGT. This CDR3 reads CATLVGPNTDTQYL. CDR3 nucleotide sequence: TGTGCCACCCTGGTAGGGCCGAACACAGATACGCAGTATCTT.

This clonotype was picked up many times. V gene TRBV6-1 combines with J gene TRBJ2-7; 7 bases map to TRBD1. CDR1 is MNHNS, CDR2 SASEGT, per germline. The CDR3 has 14 residues. With 6 bases clipped from V and 5 bases from J, the junction kept 10 bases outside the gene matches. In DNA, the CDR3 is TGTGCCAGCAGGACCCGGGACAGCATACACGAGCAGTACTTC. Translation gives CASRTRDSIHEQYF.

The chain recombines TRBV7-2 with TRBJ2-1; perhaps D is TRBD1 or TRBD2 (5 bases each). V was trimmed by 5 bases and J by 5 bases, leaving 22 bases between them. Germline V gene sequence: CDR1 SGHTA, CDR2 FQGNSA. This CDR3 comprises 17 residues. The CDR3 coding sequence is TGTGCCAGCAGCCCATCATCGGCCGGGACCGCGAACAATGAGCAGTTCTTC. Translation: CASSPSSAGTANNEQFF.

The V and J genes are TRBV19 and TRBJ2-7; 7 positions agree with TRBD1. This CDR3 is 11 amino acids long. CDR1 is LNHDA and CDR2 is SQIVND in the germline V gene (reference sequence). Unmatched junction bases numbered 2, after V lost 7 bases and J lost 5 bases. The CDR3 sequence is CASTTGDEQYF. CDR3 DNA: TGTGCCAGTACCACAGGGGACGAGCAGTACTTC.

This clonotype has more than one count but fewer than ten. The rearrangement joins TRBV28 to TRBJ2-1; D is perhaps TRBD1 (7 bases). CDR1 and CDR2 from the germline V gene are MDHEN and SYDVKM. Trimming took 5 bases from V and 7 from J, leaving 27 bases between them. This CDR3 has 18 residues. The CDR3 DNA sequence: TGTGCCAGCAGTCCGGAACATTCAACAGGGGACTTGACGAATGAGCAGTTCTTC. Encoded protein: CASSPEHSTGDLTNEQFF.

J is TRBJ1-2 and V is TRBV2, with a possible D match to TRBD1 (5 bases). The germline V gene has CDR1 SNHLY and CDR2 FYNNEI. The CDR3 runs to 13 residues. V dropped 8 bases and J dropped 4 bases, with 14 bases sitting between them. Here the CDR3 DNA reads TGTGCCAGCGAACAGGAGCGAGGCTATGGCTACACCTTC. Translation: CASEQERGYGYTF.

The rearrangement links TRBV4-1 to TRBJ1-1; no reliable D call. With 7 bases removed from V and 1 base from J, the gap between germline ends came to 13 bases. The length of the CDR3 is 14 residues. Germline CDR1 and CDR2: MGHRA and YSYEKL. The CDR3 loop reads CASILIHGNTEAFF. The CDR3, as DNA: TGCGCCAGCATCCTCATTCATGGGAACACTGAAGCTTTCTTT.

This clonotype has more than one count but fewer than ten. This may come from a read error, since a much larger clone is one base off. This chain uses TRBV7-2 with TRBJ2-3; possibly TRBD2 for D (6 bases). Trimming shortened V by 3 bases and J by 3 bases, and 19 bases separated the two germline ends. CDR1 and CDR2 (germline): SGHTA, FQGNSA. This CDR3 is built from 17 residues. In DNA form, the CDR3 reads TGTGCCAGCAGCTTGCGGCAGGCTAGCGAAAGGACAGATACGCAGTATTTT. It codes for CASSLRQASERTDTQYF.

V is TRBV20-1 and J is TRBJ1-5, with 10 bases that match TRBD1. The CDR3 sequence is 14 residues long. CDR1 and CDR2 from the germline V gene are DFQATT and SNEGSKA (reference sequence). With 2 bases clipped from V and 7 bases from J, the junction kept 5 bases outside the gene matches. The CDR3 DNA reads TGCAGTGCTAGATCCGGGACAGGGGTCCAGCCCCAGCATTTT. Translation: CSARSGTGVQPQHF.

This clonotype was detected ten times or more. The chain couples TRBV27 to TRBJ2-7; 9 bases are shared with TRBD1. CDR1 is MNHEY and CDR2 is SMNVEV in the germline V gene (reference sequence). This CDR3 contains 17 residues. V shed 3 bases and J 3 bases; nucleotides not matched to a gene: 12. The CDR3 region has the DNA TGTGCCAGCAGTTTCGGGACAGGGCACACAAATATCTACGAGCAGTACTTC. This translates into CASSFGTGHTNIYEQYF.

In its sample, this clonotype was seen a few times. The rearrangement uses TRBV20-1 and TRBJ2-7, with 8 bases that match TRBD2. The germline V gene has CDR1 DFQATT and CDR2 SNEGSKA (reference sequence). The ends lost 1 base at V and 1 base at J; junction bases unmatched: 12. CDR3 length: 17 residues. The CDR3 protein is CSARALGTRGESYEQYF. The CDR3, as DNA: TGCAGTGCTAGAGCTCTGGGGACTAGAGGGGAATCCTACGAGCAGTACTTC.